These 26 T cell receptor beta chains originate from one sample sequenced in a study of blood T cell repertoires in COVID-19. The table came from immunoSEQ multiplex PCR; TCRdb's copy has only in-frame clones and leaves some out. This sample has approximately 70,000 clones, with roughly 90% found just once. The sequencing input was peripheral blood. The receptors come from a human donor in a cohort sampled during active COVID-19.

The chain is built from TRBV5-1 and TRBJ1-2, with 7 positions matching TRBD1. V lost 5 bases, J lost 4 bases, and 8 bases stayed unmatched. In germline, CDR1 is SGHRS, CDR2 YFSETQ. The CDR3 length is 14 residues. CDR3 protein: CASSREGAGYGYTF. The DNA for the CDR3 is TGCGCCAGCAGTCGAGAGGGGGCTGGCTATGGCTACACCTTC.

The V gene is TRBV7-2, the J gene TRBJ2-7; TRBD2 matches at 9 bases. The CDR3 runs 15 residues. V gave up 5 bases and J gave up 3 bases; unmatched junction bases: 8. Germline-derived CDR1 and CDR2 are SGHTA and FQGNSA. The CDR3 is CASSLPASGVYEQYF. The CDR3 DNA follows: TGTGCCAGCAGCCTCCCGGCTAGCGGGGTCTACGAGCAGTACTTC.

This clone was detected once. CDR3 sequence: CASSRRLAEYNEQFF. DNA of the CDR3: TGTGCCAGCAGCCGGAGACTAGCGGAGTACAATGAGCAGTTCTTC. V usage is TRBV9 and J usage is TRBJ2-1; 9 bases fit TRBD2. Germline values: CDR1 SGDLS, CDR2 YYNGEE. Trimming cost V 4 bases and J 4 bases; bases outside gene matches: 6. This CDR3 is 15 amino acids long.

Here the CDR3 DNA reads TGTGCCAGCAGTTTATACCCTCCGGGGGGGGATAGCAATCAGCCCCAGCATTTT. This codes for CASSLYPPGGDSNQPQHF. This chain joins TRBV27 and TRBJ1-5; maybe TRBD1 (5 bases). Germline CDR1 MNHEY, CDR2 SMNVEV (reference sequence). CDR3 length: 18 residues. The V end was cut by 1 base, the J end by 0 bases, with 16 bases between.

The chain joins TRBV6-6 to TRBJ2-7, with TRBD2 identical over 7 bases. Germline loops: CDR1 MNHNY, CDR2 SVGAGI (reference sequence). V trimming: 6 bases; J trimming: 5 bases; junction bases outside the gene matches: 13. This CDR3 contains 15 residues. Here the CDR3 reads CASSPREGGTHEQYF. As DNA, the CDR3 is TGTGCCAGCAGCCCTAGGGAGGGAGGTACGCACGAGCAGTACTTC.

The chain recombines TRBV29-1 with TRBJ2-7; tentatively, D is TRBD1 (5 bases). Trimming shortened V by 7 bases and J by 0 bases, and 13 bases separated the two germline ends. The CDR3 totals 13 residues. CDR1 and CDR2 from the germline V gene are SQVTM and ANQGSEA. Written as DNA, the CDR3 is TGCAGCGCCCTCGCGACAGCCTCCTACGAGCAGTACTTC. Amino acids: CSALATASYEQYF.

The genes are TRBV11-2 and TRBJ1-2; 7 bases are a match to TRBD1. The CDR3 runs 13 residues. With V trimmed by 5 bases and J by 8 bases, 8 bases remained unmatched. In germline, CDR1 is SGHAT, CDR2 FQNNGV. The CDR3 DNA is TGTGCCAGCAGCCTGACAGGGAACGGCGGCTACACCTTC. Translated, it gives CASSLTGNGGYTF.

The CDR3 coding sequence is TGTGCCAGCAGCTTAGCGGGGAATCAGCCCCAGCATTTT. Amino acid sequence: CASSLAGNQPQHF. V usage is TRBV11-2 and J usage is TRBJ1-5; D is undetermined. The V end lost 1 base, the J end lost 4 bases, and 5 bases lay between the germline ends. Looked up from germline, CDR1 is SGHAT and CDR2 is FQNNGV. There are 13 residues in the CDR3.

The chain recombines TRBV28 with TRBJ1-2; perhaps TRBD1 as D (5 bases). V was cut by 4 bases and J by 4 bases, with 25 bases left in between. Germline lookup yields CDR1 MDHEN and CDR2 SYDVKM. This CDR3 comprises 18 residues. CDR3 residues: CASSSILLRERAAYGYTF. The DNA of the CDR3 is TGTGCCAGCAGTTCTATCCTCCTCAGGGAAAGGGCCGCCTATGGCTACACCTTC.

The chain carries TRBV18 and TRBJ2-4; 7 bases fit TRBD1. This CDR3 spans 15 amino acids. The germline V gene has CDR1 KGHSH and CDR2 LQKENI. The V and J ends lost 3 bases and 8 bases, in that order; junction bases with no gene match: 10. Written as DNA, the CDR3 is TGTGCCAGCTCACCTCAAGACAGGGTTCGCGACATTCAGTACTTC. This codes for CASSPQDRVRDIQYF. The variable domain in full, with the rest retrieved from reference TRBV18 and TRBJ2-4, is NAGVMQNPRHLVRRRGQEARLRCSPMKGHSHVYWYRQLPEEGLKFMVYLQKENIIDESGMPKERFSAEFPKEGPSILRIQQVVRGDSAAYFCASSPQDRVRDIQYFGAGTRLSVL.

This chain uses TRBV19 with TRBJ2-1; 11 bases are a match to TRBD2. Losses at the gene ends were 4 bases for V and 4 bases for J; bases not matched to a gene: 3. The CDR3 covers 15 residues. Germline CDR1 is LNHDA and CDR2 is SQIVND (reference sequence). In DNA form, the CDR3 reads TGTGCCAGTAGTACCGGGACTAGCGGTTACAATGAGCAGTTCTTC. Protein sequence: CASSTGTSGYNEQFF.

The gene calls are TRBV6-1 and TRBJ1-1; a weak D match, TRBD1 (6 bases). The germline V and J ends were trimmed by 2 bases and 11 bases, with 12 bases remaining between them. The CDR3 sequence is 12 residues long. The germline gives CDR1 MNHNS, CDR2 SASEGT. As DNA, the CDR3 is TGTGCCAGCAGTGAATTGGGGGCGCGCGCTTTCTTT. Protein: CASSELGARAFF.

The V call is TRBV10-3, the J call TRBJ1-2, with a possible D match to TRBD1 (5 bases). V was trimmed by 5 bases and J by 8 bases, leaving 18 bases between them. This CDR3 is built from 14 residues. Looked up from germline, CDR1 is ENHRY and CDR2 is SYGVKD. The DNA for the CDR3 is TGTGCCATCAGTAAAATGGGGGGAGAAAGGGGCTACACCTTC. Its translation is CAISKMGGERGYTF.

The J gene is TRBJ2-5, the V gene TRBV5-5, with TRBD1 as a possible D gene (5 bases). V was pared by 2 bases and J by 0 bases, with 8 bases between. CDR1 SGHKS and CDR2 YYEKEE come from the germline V gene (reference sequence). The CDR3 has 14 amino acids. CDR3 in amino acids: CASSFRVNQETQYF. The CDR3 region has the DNA TGTGCCAGCAGCTTCAGGGTCAACCAAGAGACCCAGTACTTC.

This clone was seen only once. This chain links TRBV7-9 with TRBJ2-1; 11 nucleotides match TRBD2. The CDR3 consists of 15 residues. Germline loops: CDR1 SEHNR, CDR2 FQNEAQ (reference sequence). Losses at the gene ends were 5 bases for V and 4 bases for J; bases not matched to a gene: 4. This CDR3 is CASSQGLAEYNEQFF. The CDR3 nucleotides read TGTGCCAGCAGCCAGGGACTAGCGGAGTACAATGAGCAGTTCTTC.

This clone was counted a single time. The genes are TRBV15 and TRBJ2-1, with 11 nucleotides matching TRBD1. The ends lost 3 bases at V and 5 bases at J; junction bases unmatched: 6. The germline V gene has CDR1 LNHNV and CDR2 YYDKDF (reference sequence). The length of the CDR3 is 16 residues. The CDR3 nucleotides read TGTGCCACCAGCAGTGTCCGGGACAGGGGGGACAATGAGCAGTTCTTC. It specifies CATSSVRDRGDNEQFF.

The CDR3 region has the DNA TGTGCCAGCTCACCCGAACCCCCAGGTTGGAAAAACATTCAGTACTTC. Protein product: CASSPEPPGWKNIQYF. The chain links TRBV18 to TRBJ2-4; D is ambiguous. Trimming left V 3 bases short and J 4 bases short, with 16 bases between. There are 16 residues in the CDR3. The germline CDR1 and CDR2 sequences are KGHSH and LQKENI.

The gene calls are TRBV6-5 and TRBJ2-7, with a weak D call TRBD2 (6 bases). The CDR3 has 14 residues. Germline V gene lookup returns CDR1 MNHEY and CDR2 SVGAGI. V shed 6 bases and J shed 7 bases, with 19 bases lying between them. The chain's CDR3 is CASRLGTETTEQYF. The DNA for the CDR3 is TGTGCCAGCAGACTCGGGACTGAAACTACGGAGCAGTACTTC.

The V and J genes are TRBV10-3 and TRBJ1-3; D not certain. This CDR3 has 16 amino acids. Germline lookup yields CDR1 ENHRY and CDR2 SYGVKD. Trimming stripped 0 bases from V and 0 bases from J, with 9 bases between. Written as DNA, the CDR3 is TGTGCCATCAGTGAGTCATTTCGAGGCTCTGGAAACACCATATATTTT. Amino acid sequence: CAISESFRGSGNTIYF.

The rearrangement joins TRBV12-3 or TRBV12-4 to TRBJ1-2; TRBD1 might be the D (5 bases). The CDR3 runs 12 residues. V was cut by 7 bases and J by 5 bases, with 11 bases left in between. The CDR3 sequence: CASTGGIYGYTF. The DNA of the CDR3 is TGTGCCAGCACCGGGGGGATTTATGGCTACACCTTC.

The table lists this clone with a few counts. The V gene is TRBV19, the J gene TRBJ2-7, with D possibly matching TRBD1 (6 bases). Germline V lookup: CDR1 LNHDA, CDR2 SQIVND (reference sequence). The CDR3 sequence is 13 residues long. Trimming cost V 3 bases and J 2 bases, with 8 bases left between them. As DNA, the CDR3 is TGTGCCAGTAGTATTGGACAGCCCTACGAGCAGTACTTC. It specifies CASSIGQPYEQYF.

The chain is built from TRBV27 and TRBJ1-2; 7 bases fit TRBD1. Trimming removed 0 bases from V and 4 bases from J; junction bases left unmatched: 5. Germline lookup yields CDR1 MNHEY and CDR2 SMNVEV (reference sequence). The CDR3 contains 15 residues. In DNA form, the CDR3 reads TGTGCCAGCAGTTTATCGTCAGGGGGTATCTATGGCTACACCTTC. This translates into CASSLSSGGIYGYTF.

The chain combines TRBV6-5 with TRBJ2-1; 12 bases match TRBD1. Germline V lookup: CDR1 MNHEY, CDR2 SVGAGI. The V segment lost 7 bases and the J segment 8 bases; nucleotides outside the gene matches: 9. This CDR3 has 15 amino acids. The CDR3 nucleotides are TGTGCCAGCACCGAATGGGGGACAGGGGGCGATGAGCAGTTCTTC. It is translated as CASTEWGTGGDEQFF.

The genes are TRBV25-1 and TRBJ1-6; the D gene is possibly TRBD1 (6 bases). The germline gives CDR1 MGHDK, CDR2 SYGVNS. The CDR3 has 16 amino acids. Between the trimmed V and J ends, which lost 1 base and 7 bases, there was a span of 14 bases. CDR3 nucleotide sequence: TGTGCCAGCAGTGAATTAGGGAGGGGGGGGAATTCACCCCTCCACTTT. This translates into CASSELGRGGNSPLHF. The full variable domain, rest sourced from reference TRBV25-1 and TRBJ1-6, is EADIYQTPRYLVIGTGKKITLECSQTMGHDKMYWYQQDPGMELHLIHYSYGVNSTEKGDLSSESTVSRIRTEHFPLTLESARPSHTSQYLCASSELGRGGNSPLHFGNGTRLTVT.

The genes are TRBV6-2 or TRBV6-3 and TRBJ1-5, with D tentatively TRBD1 (5 bases). Trimming removed 0 bases from V and 3 bases from J, with 12 bases in between. The CDR3 covers 16 residues. CDR1 is MNHEY, CDR2 SVGEGT, per germline. The CDR3 here is CASSYSAGVANQPQHF. The DNA for the CDR3 is TGTGCCAGCAGTTACTCAGCGGGGGTCGCCAATCAGCCCCAGCATTTT.

J is TRBJ1-1 and V is TRBV11-1; the match to TRBD1 covers 7 bases. In germline, CDR1 is SGHAT, CDR2 FQDESV (reference sequence). This CDR3 has 14 amino acids. The trim removed 4 bases at V and 1 base at J, leaving 3 bases unmatched. Written as DNA, the CDR3 is TGTGCCAGCAGCTCCCGACAGGGGAACACTGAAGCTTTCTTT. It specifies CASSSRQGNTEAFF.